Presented here are 22 T cell receptor beta chains from one specimen sequenced in a study of graft-versus-host responses after intestinal transplantation. Method: immunoSEQ multiplex PCR; TCRdb's copy keeps in-frame clones and lacks some. The table has around 69,000 clones, 90% seen once; the top ten hold 3.5% to 5%. These TCRs' antigens remain unknown. Material: unstimulated CD8+ T cells sorted from spleen or lymph node cells, obtained before transplant. These TCRs come from a human donor who was the organ donor for an intestinal transplant.

The rearrangement links TRBV7-6 to TRBJ2-5; 9 bases are a match to TRBD2. The junction had 4 bases not matched to a gene; V was cut back by 1 base and J by 4 bases. There are 15 residues in the CDR3. Germline CDR1 reads SGHVS; CDR2 reads FNYEAQ. The CDR3 sequence: CASSLGGGAPETQYF. CDR3 DNA: TGTGCCAGCAGCTTAGGCGGGGGGGCCCCAGAGACCCAGTACTTC.

This chain uses TRBV13 with TRBJ1-2; the D gene is possibly TRBD1 (6 bases). Germline CDR1 PRHDT, CDR2 FYEKMQ (reference sequence). V was pared by 6 bases and J by 4 bases, with 18 bases between. This CDR3 is built from 15 residues. CDR3 region: CASRSQGISSYGYTF. The CDR3 region has the DNA TGTGCCAGCAGATCACAGGGAATTTCGAGCTATGGCTACACCTTC.

The sample holds a few counts of this clone. The chain carries TRBV21-1 and TRBJ2-7; the table's TRBD2 call for D was not verified on the DNA. TRBV21-1 is a recognized pseudogene. The CDR3 contains 14 residues. CDR3 amino acids: CASKRGGMLYEQYV. Written as DNA, the CDR3 is TGTGCCAGCAAAAGGGGGGGGATGCTCTACGAGCAGTACGTC.

The chain uses TRBV7-6 and TRBJ2-5; D unclear. The CDR3 has 15 amino acids. Germline CDR1 SGHVS, CDR2 FNYEAQ. V lost 1 base, J lost 1 base, and 10 bases lay in between. CDR3 in DNA: TGTGCCAGCAGCTTAGTCGGCAGGCCCCAAGAGACCCAGTACTTC. This sequence encodes CASSLVGRPQETQYF.

The rearrangement joins TRBV11-2 to TRBJ2-5; 10 bases line up with TRBD2. This CDR3 has 16 residues. The junction had 7 bases not matched to a gene; V was cut back by 1 base and J by 5 bases. Germline CDR1 reads SGHAT; CDR2 reads FQNNGV. The CDR3 sequence is CASSLGTSGFGETQYF. CDR3 sequence (DNA): TGTGCCAGCAGCTTAGGGACTAGCGGCTTTGGGGAGACCCAGTACTTC.

The rearrangement uses TRBV30 and TRBJ1-1; no clear D gene. The V end was cut by 1 base, the J end by 8 bases, with 5 bases between. The CDR3 has 10 amino acids. Germline loops: CDR1 GTSNPN, CDR2 SVGIG (reference sequence). The CDR3 loop reads CAWSEPEAFF. DNA for the CDR3: TGTGCCTGGAGTGAGCCGGAAGCTTTCTTT.

The V gene is TRBV28, the J gene TRBJ1-5, with 9 bases fitting TRBD1. V trimming: 5 bases; J trimming: 5 bases; junction bases outside the gene matches: 7. This CDR3 region has 15 residues. Per the germline V gene, CDR1 is MDHEN and CDR2 is SYDVKM. This chain's CDR3 is CASSLDRGEDQPQHF. CDR3 nucleotides: TGTGCCAGCAGTCTCGACAGGGGGGAGGATCAGCCCCAGCATTTT.

The J gene is TRBJ2-5, the V gene TRBV27, with 7 bases matching TRBD2. The V gene's germline CDR1 is MNHEY and CDR2 SMNVEV (reference sequence). The CDR3 length is 15 residues. The junction had 9 bases not matched to a gene; V was cut back by 4 bases and J by 4 bases. The CDR3 region is CASSSLGGGGETQYF. The CDR3 nucleotides are TGTGCCAGCAGTTCCCTGGGGGGGGGAGGAGAGACCCAGTACTTC.

The chain recombines TRBV15 with TRBJ2-1, with a tentative D call TRBD1 (6 bases). Germline CDR1 is LNHNV and CDR2 is YYDKDF (reference sequence). The CDR3 length is 14 residues. The V and J ends lost 3 bases and 10 bases respectively, with 16 bases between them. Here the CDR3 DNA reads TGTGCCACCAGCAGCCTTCCCCGAGGGACAGAGCAGTTCTTC. Its protein is CATSSLPRGTEQFF. Full variable domain (outside the CDR3, taken from reference TRBV15 and TRBJ2-1): DAMVIQNPRYQVTQFGKPVTLSCSQTLNHNVMYWYQQKSSQAPKLLFHYYDKDFNNEADTPDNFQSRRPNTSFCFLDIRSPGLGDTAMYLCATSSLPRGTEQFFGPGTRLTVL.

The chain links TRBV29-1 to TRBJ2-6; 7 bases fit TRBD1. V shed 2 bases, J shed 1 base, and the junction held 8 bases outside the gene matches. There are 17 residues in the CDR3. Germline CDR1 and CDR2: SQVTM and ANQGSEA. The CDR3 is CSVEYWDSDSGANVLTF. The CDR3 DNA sequence: TGCAGCGTTGAATATTGGGACAGCGATTCTGGGGCCAACGTCCTGACTTTC.

J is TRBJ1-6 and V is TRBV27; D ambiguous. The germline CDR1 and CDR2 sequences are MNHEY and SMNVEV (reference sequence). The germline V and J ends were trimmed by 5 bases and 10 bases, with 18 bases remaining between them. The CDR3 has 15 amino acids. Here the CDR3 reads CASSLQVPPWSPLHF. CDR3 coding DNA: TGTGCCAGCAGTCTGCAGGTGCCCCCTTGGTCACCCCTCCACTTT.

V is TRBV7-9 and J is TRBJ1-1; 9 bases are a match to TRBD1. V trimming: 4 bases; J trimming: 0 bases; junction bases outside the gene matches: 3. This CDR3 region has 15 residues. Germline values: CDR1 SEHNR, CDR2 FQNEAQ (reference sequence). The CDR3, as DNA: TGTGCCAGCAGCTCCGGGACAGGGATGAACACTGAAGCTTTCTTT. Translation: CASSSGTGMNTEAFF.

The chain links TRBV30 to TRBJ1-1; the match to TRBD1 covers 7 bases. The germline CDR1 and CDR2 sequences are GTSNPN and SVGIG (reference sequence). The CDR3 spans 16 residues. The V and J ends lost 2 bases and 0 bases, in that order; junction bases with no gene match: 9. The CDR3 sequence: CAWSLWTGAMNTEAFF. The CDR3 DNA reads TGTGCCTGGAGTCTCTGGACAGGTGCTATGAACACTGAAGCTTTCTTT.

The rearrangement links TRBV10-1 to TRBJ1-3; D possibly corresponds to TRBD1 (6 bases). Trimming removed 6 bases from V and 3 bases from J, with 12 bases in between. The germline CDR1 and CDR2 sequences are WNHNN and SYGVQD (reference sequence). This CDR3 contains 14 residues. The CDR3 reads CASRKGVCGNTIYF. Written as DNA, the CDR3 is TGCGCCAGCAGAAAGGGGGTATGTGGAAACACCATATATTTT.

The chain recombines TRBV19 with TRBJ1-5; the match to TRBD1 covers 10 bases. CDR1 and CDR2 from the germline V gene are LNHDA and SQIVND (reference sequence). The V gene end was trimmed by 5 bases and the J gene end by 7 bases; junction bases not matched to a gene: 11. CDR3 length: 16 amino acids. The CDR3 reads CASSSPGTGARQPQHF. The CDR3 DNA is TGTGCCAGTAGTTCCCCCGGGACAGGGGCTAGGCAGCCCCAGCATTTT.

The chain is built from TRBV7-8 and TRBJ2-3, with unresolved D. With 6 bases removed from V and 0 bases from J, the gap between germline ends came to 10 bases. CDR1 and CDR2 from the germline V gene are SGHVS and FQNEAQ. The CDR3 totals 14 residues. CDR3 DNA: TGTGCCAGCAGTTACGAAACTAGCACAGATACGCAGTATTTT. Translation: CASSYETSTDTQYF.

The chain joins TRBV13 to TRBJ2-3, with D maybe TRBD2 (5 bases). Trimming pared 5 bases from V and 2 bases from J, leaving 8 bases between. Germline CDR1 PRHDT, CDR2 FYEKMQ (reference sequence). The CDR3 runs to 13 residues. CDR3: CASSPGSTDTQYF. DNA for the CDR3: TGTGCCAGCAGCCCGGGATCCACAGATACGCAGTATTTT.

V is TRBV4-1 and J is TRBJ1-5; TRBD1 might be the D (5 bases). Germline V gives CDR1 MGHRA, CDR2 YSYEKL. V was clipped by 0 bases and J by 7 bases, with 16 bases between them. This CDR3 comprises 16 residues. This CDR3 reads CASSQDLAAGRQPQHF. DNA for the CDR3: TGCGCCAGCAGCCAAGATTTAGCGGCAGGGAGACAGCCCCAGCATTTT.

The gene calls are TRBV4-3 and TRBJ1-2; D is unclear. The germline V gene encodes CDR1 LGHNA and CDR2 YSLEER. Trimming took off 4 bases at V and 0 bases at J, with 15 bases between the two ends. This CDR3 comprises 16 residues. This CDR3 reads CASSPSTVHTNYGYTF. The CDR3 DNA reads TGCGCCAGCAGCCCTAGCACGGTGCATACTAACTATGGCTACACCTTC.

The chain has TRBV11-2 and TRBJ2-1, with D possibly TRBD2 on 6 matching bases. The length of the CDR3 is 17 residues. The V end lost 1 base, the J end lost 5 bases, and 18 bases lay between the germline ends. The germline V gene has CDR1 SGHAT and CDR2 FQNNGV. CDR3 in DNA: TGTGCCAGCAGCTTAGCCCCTCGGGAGTCCCCAGACAATGAGCAGTTCTTC. It yields the protein CASSLAPRESPDNEQFF.

The chain joins TRBV14 to TRBJ2-7; D is uncertain. Trimming pared 0 bases from V and 0 bases from J, leaving 6 bases between. Per the germline V gene, CDR1 is SGHDN and CDR2 is FVKESK. The CDR3 spans 14 residues. The CDR3 spells CASSQDWDSYEQYV. The CDR3 DNA follows: TGTGCCAGCAGCCAAGATTGGGACTCCTACGAGCAGTACGTC.

This sequence joins TRBV6-6 and TRBJ2-2; 12 nucleotides align to TRBD2. The CDR3 is 16 amino acids. The germline V gene encodes CDR1 MNHNY and CDR2 SVGAGI (reference sequence). V shed 5 bases, J shed 6 bases, and the junction held 7 bases outside the gene matches. CDR3 region: CASSPSGGGNAGELFF. The CDR3 DNA follows: TGTGCCAGCAGTCCTAGCGGGGGGGGCAACGCCGGGGAGCTGTTTTTT.